This T cell receptor (beta chain) was sequenced during a study of blood T cell repertoires in COVID-19. Across the study: Sources were T cells, B-cell-depleted T cells, or PBMCs; the material itself was cDNA or gDNA.

Germline CDR1 reads MNHEY; CDR2 reads SVGAGI. Trimming removed 2 bases from V and 11 bases from J; junction bases left unmatched: 5. The CDR3 contains 13 residues. Assay: immunoSEQ multiplex PCR; the TCRdb copy retains only in-frame clones and omits some. The sample holds approximately 190,000 clones; around 84% are singletons and the top ten take 20%. This TCR was sampled from a human donor in a cohort sampled during active COVID-19. The sequencing input was peripheral blood. The chain links TRBV6-5 to TRBJ1-1; TRBD1 agrees at 10 bases. Here the CDR3 DNA reads TGTGCCAGCAGTTACGGGACAGGGGCTGGGGCTTTCTTT. Amino acids: CASSYGTGAGAFF.